A selection of T cell receptor beta chains follows, all from one sample in a study of CD8+ T cells in alopecia areata. Data came from immunoSEQ multiplex PCR; TCRdb stores just in-frame clones and leaves some out. The repertoire holds more than 110,000 clones, roughly 54% seen once, with 15% in the top ten. Sequenced here: CD8+ T cells sorted from blood, sampled at week 4, from a patient treated with tofacitinib. These receptors came from a human donor with alopecia areata. Each CDR3 is given with its conserved first and last residue. A D gene is named only where the DNA matches it firmly. Rows may omit the clone size; those that give it use once, few, many or a size class.

j_gene: TRBJ2-3
d_gene: .
v_gene: TRBV9
abundance: .
CDR3nt: TGTGCCAGCAGCACGCCCGTTGGTGGCACAGATACGCAGTATTTT
CDR3aa: CASSTPVGGTDTQYF

j_gene: TRBJ1-1
d_gene: .
v_gene: TRBV30
abundance: .
CDR3nt: TGTGCCTGGAGTGTACTTCCCGGTGAGGCTTTCTTT
CDR3aa: CAWSVLPGEAFF

j_gene: TRBJ2-5
d_gene: .
v_gene: TRBV13
abundance: .
CDR3nt: TGTGCCAGCAGCTTCTCTGTCGGTCAAGAGACCCAGTACTTC
CDR3aa: CASSFSVGQETQYF

j_gene: TRBJ2-5
d_gene: .
v_gene: TRBV9
abundance: .
CDR3nt: TGTGCCAGCAGCGTAGGAACAGGGAGCTTGAAGACCCAGTACTTC
CDR3aa: CASSVGTGSLKTQYF

j_gene: TRBJ2-2
d_gene: .
v_gene: TRBV6-5
abundance: .
CDR3nt: TGTGCCAGCAGTTACTCTCACGGATCGAGCGGGGAGCTGTTTTTT
CDR3aa: CASSYSHGSSGELFF

j_gene: TRBJ1-2
d_gene: .
v_gene: TRBV13
abundance: .
CDR3nt: TGTGCCAGCAGCTTTCAGTCTAACTATGGCTACACCTTC
CDR3aa: CASSFQSNYGYTF

j_gene: TRBJ1-2
d_gene: TRBD1
v_gene: TRBV7-9
abundance: once
CDR3nt: TGTGCCAGCAGCTTAGGGGCCGGAATCGGGACAGTCAACGGCTACACCTTC
CDR3aa: CASSLGAGIGTVNGYTF

j_gene: TRBJ2-7
d_gene: .
v_gene: TRBV5-1
abundance: few
CDR3nt: TGCGCCAGCAGCGAAGGAGCGGGCTACGAGCAGTACTTC
CDR3aa: CASSEGAGYEQYF

j_gene: TRBJ2-5
d_gene: .
v_gene: TRBV10-3
abundance: .
CDR3nt: TGTGCCATCAGGTGGGAACTAGCAGAGACCCAGTACTTC
CDR3aa: CAIRWELAETQYF

j_gene: TRBJ2-6
d_gene: TRBD1
v_gene: TRBV4-1
abundance: .
CDR3nt: TGCGCCAGCAGCCCAAGGGACAGGGACCTCTCTGGGGCCAACGTCCTGACTTTC
CDR3aa: CASSPRDRDLSGANVLTF

j_gene: TRBJ1-5
d_gene: TRBD1
v_gene: TRBV27
abundance: .
CDR3nt: TGTGCCAGCAGTTTGGGACAGGGACATAGCAATCAGCCCCAGCATTTT
CDR3aa: CASSLGQGHSNQPQHF

j_gene: TRBJ2-1
d_gene: .
v_gene: TRBV4-3
abundance: .
CDR3nt: TGCGCCAGCAGCCAAGATGGTGACTCCCACAATGAGCAGTTCTTC
CDR3aa: CASSQDGDSHNEQFF

j_gene: TRBJ1-2
d_gene: TRBD1
v_gene: TRBV19
abundance: .
CDR3nt: TGTGCCAGTACCTTCGGAGGGGGCCTCTATGGCTACACCTTC
CDR3aa: CASTFGGGLYGYTF

j_gene: TRBJ2-4
d_gene: .
v_gene: TRBV18
abundance: .
CDR3nt: TGTGCCAGCTCACCACCGGTAATAGGGGTTGCCAAAAACATTCAGTACTTC
CDR3aa: CASSPPVIGVAKNIQYF

j_gene: TRBJ2-3
d_gene: TRBD1
v_gene: TRBV7-9
abundance: .
CDR3nt: TGTGCCAGCAGGCTGACAGGGAGCACAGATACGCAGTATTTT
CDR3aa: CASRLTGSTDTQYF

j_gene: TRBJ2-2
d_gene: .
v_gene: TRBV5-6
abundance: few
CDR3nt: TGTGCCAGCAGCTTGGCTCAGGGTTGGACCGGGGAGCTGTTTTTT
CDR3aa: CASSLAQGWTGELFF

j_gene: TRBJ2-1
d_gene: TRBD1
v_gene: TRBV6-5
abundance: once
CDR3nt: TGTGCCAGCAGCCCTAGAGGGGGCACCTACAATGAGCAGTTCTTC
CDR3aa: CASSPRGGTYNEQFF

j_gene: TRBJ2-7
d_gene: .
v_gene: TRBV7-9
abundance: .
CDR3nt: TGTGCCAGCAGCTTAGAGACTACGTACGAGCAGTACTTC
CDR3aa: CASSLETTYEQYF

j_gene: TRBJ1-5
d_gene: .
v_gene: TRBV7-8
abundance: once
CDR3nt: TGTGCCAGCAGCTTTGCAGGGGGCAATCAGCCCCAGCATTTT
CDR3aa: CASSFAGGNQPQHF

j_gene: TRBJ2-5
d_gene: TRBD1
v_gene: TRBV5-1
abundance: .
CDR3nt: TGCGCCAGCAGCCTTTCGGCAACCGGGACAGGGGGGATGGAGACCCAGTACTTC
CDR3aa: CASSLSATGTGGMETQYF

j_gene: TRBJ1-1
d_gene: TRBD1
v_gene: TRBV30
abundance: few
CDR3nt: TGTGCCTGGAGTGTTCCGGGACAGCCCCTTGAAGCTTTCTTT
CDR3aa: CAWSVPGQPLEAFF

j_gene: TRBJ2-3
d_gene: .
v_gene: TRBV27
abundance: .
CDR3nt: TGTGCCAGCAGTGACCGGGGCCGCACAGATACGCAGTATTTT
CDR3aa: CASSDRGRTDTQYF